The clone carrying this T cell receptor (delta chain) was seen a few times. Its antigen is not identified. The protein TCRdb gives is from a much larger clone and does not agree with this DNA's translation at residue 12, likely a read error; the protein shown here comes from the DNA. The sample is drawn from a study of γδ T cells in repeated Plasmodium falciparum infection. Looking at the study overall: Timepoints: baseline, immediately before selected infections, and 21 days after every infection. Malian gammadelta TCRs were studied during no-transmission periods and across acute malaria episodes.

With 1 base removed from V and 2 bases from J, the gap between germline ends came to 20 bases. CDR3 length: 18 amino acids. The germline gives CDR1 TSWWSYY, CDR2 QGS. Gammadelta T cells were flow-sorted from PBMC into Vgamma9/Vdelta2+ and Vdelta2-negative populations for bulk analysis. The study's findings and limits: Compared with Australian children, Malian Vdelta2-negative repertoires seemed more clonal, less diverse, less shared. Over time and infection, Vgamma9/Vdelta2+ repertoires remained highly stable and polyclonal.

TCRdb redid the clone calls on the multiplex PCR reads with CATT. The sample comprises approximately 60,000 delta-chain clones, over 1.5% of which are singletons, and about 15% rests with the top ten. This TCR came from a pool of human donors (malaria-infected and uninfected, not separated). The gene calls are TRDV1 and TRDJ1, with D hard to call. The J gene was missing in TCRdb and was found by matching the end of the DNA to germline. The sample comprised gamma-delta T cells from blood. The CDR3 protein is CALGEHIPPGAITDKLIF. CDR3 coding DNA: TGTGCTCTTGGGGAACATATCCCCCCCGGGGCTATTACCGATAAACTCATCTTT.